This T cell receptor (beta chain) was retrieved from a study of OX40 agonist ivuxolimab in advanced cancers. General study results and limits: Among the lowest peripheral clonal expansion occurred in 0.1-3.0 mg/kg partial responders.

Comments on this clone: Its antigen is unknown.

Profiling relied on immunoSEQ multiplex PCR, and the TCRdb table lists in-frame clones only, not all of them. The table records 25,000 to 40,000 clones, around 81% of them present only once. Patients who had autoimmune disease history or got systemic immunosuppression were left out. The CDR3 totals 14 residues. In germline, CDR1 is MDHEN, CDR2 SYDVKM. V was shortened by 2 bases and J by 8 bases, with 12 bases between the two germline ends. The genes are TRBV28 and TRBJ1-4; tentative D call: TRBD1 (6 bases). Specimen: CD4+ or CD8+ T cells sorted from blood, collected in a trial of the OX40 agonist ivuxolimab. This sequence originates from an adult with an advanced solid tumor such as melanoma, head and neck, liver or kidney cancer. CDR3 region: CASSLPGQQEKLFF. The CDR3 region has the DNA TGTGCCAGCAGTTTACCCGGACAGCAAGAAAAACTGTTTTTT. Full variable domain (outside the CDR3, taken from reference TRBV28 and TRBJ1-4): DVKVTQSSRYLVKRTGEKVFLECVQDMDHENMFWYRQDPGLGLRLIYFSYDVKMKEKGDIPEGYSVSREKKERFSLILESASTNQTSMYLCASSLPGQQEKLFFGSGTQLSVL.